The clone carrying this T cell receptor (beta chain) was seen only once. The data are from a study of blood T cell repertoires in COVID-19. The protocol was immunoSEQ multiplex PCR, while the TCRdb copy is restricted to in-frame clones and leaves out a portion. The sample lists fewer than 400,000 clones, roughly 90% occurring once. V lost 7 bases and J lost 4, with 16 bases in between. The germline CDR1 and CDR2 sequences are MNHEY and SVGAGI. The CDR3 totals 14 residues. The V and J genes are TRBV6-5 and TRBJ1-2; tentatively, D is TRBD1 (6 bases). The receptor was derived from a woman aged 30 to 39 who had been exposed to COVID-19. Specimen: PBMCs or T cells enriched from blood (not recorded which). Written as DNA, the CDR3 is TGTGCCAGCACCCCCTCGGACAGTATCTATGGCTACACCTTC. This gives the protein CASTPSDSIYGYTF.